These 22 T cell receptor beta chains share one sample of origin, sequenced in a study of siplizumab effects on memory and regulatory T cells. Produced via immunoSEQ multiplex PCR; TCRdb's table is partial and in-frame only. The sample records roughly 100,000 clones, roughly 97% being singletons. The sequenced material came from naive CD4+ T cells sorted from blood. The receptors derive from a human donor in good health.

The count of this clone is one. The rearrangement joins TRBV6-5 to TRBJ2-1, with a possible D match to TRBD1 (6 bases). The CDR3 spans 14 residues. Trimming left V 6 bases short and J 9 bases short, with 18 bases between. Germline values: CDR1 MNHEY, CDR2 SVGAGI. The CDR3 bases are TGTGCCAGCAGCCGGCGCCAGGGGTGGGGTGAGCAGTTCTTC. It encodes CASSRRQGWGEQFF.

The rearrangement joins TRBV30 to TRBJ1-3, with D hard to call. The CDR3 sequence is 12 residues long. Germline CDR1 and CDR2: GTSNPN and SVGIG (reference sequence). Trimming took 5 bases from V and 0 from J, leaving 5 bases between them. The CDR3: CAWGSSGNTIYF. The CDR3 bases are TGTGCCTGGGGAAGCTCTGGAAACACCATATATTTT.

The gene calls are TRBV19 and TRBJ2-6, with a tentative D call TRBD1 (6 bases). Germline CDR1 and CDR2: LNHDA and SQIVND (reference sequence). The CDR3 runs to 16 residues. V gave up 7 bases and J gave up 0 bases, with 13 bases separating them. CDR3 nucleotide sequence: TGTGCCAGTAACGACAGGACCAGCTCTGGGGCCAACGTCCTGACTTTC. Its translation is CASNDRTSSGANVLTF.

V is TRBV29-1 and J is TRBJ2-7; D possibly uses TRBD1 or TRBD2 (5 bases each). This CDR3 region has 12 residues. Per the germline V gene, CDR1 is SQVTM and CDR2 is ANQGSEA. Trimming stripped 3 bases from V and 4 bases from J, with 10 bases between. CDR3 protein: CSVEGTAYEQYF. In DNA, the CDR3 is TGCAGCGTTGAGGGGACCGCGTACGAGCAGTACTTC.

V usage is TRBV27 and J usage is TRBJ2-1; 11 positions match TRBD1. J lost 4 bases, V lost 8 bases, and 7 bases had no gene match. Germline V gene lookup returns CDR1 MNHEY and CDR2 SMNVEV (reference sequence). The CDR3 length is 15 residues. The CDR3 here is CASGEGQGVYNEQFF. The CDR3 DNA follows: TGTGCCAGCGGGGAGGGACAGGGGGTTTACAATGAGCAGTTCTTC.

This chain uses TRBV18 with TRBJ1-1, with D perhaps TRBD1 (5 bases). V was pared by 1 base and J by 5 bases, with 11 bases between. This CDR3 spans 14 amino acids. Germline CDR1 KGHSH, CDR2 LQKENI. CDR3 DNA sequence: TGTGCCAGCTCACCACGTAGGGGAGAAACTGAAGCTTTCTTT. Its protein product is CASSPRRGETEAFF.

The rearrangement uses TRBV28 and TRBJ1-5; 7 bases map to TRBD1. This CDR3 has 16 residues. The germline V gene has CDR1 MDHEN and CDR2 SYDVKM. V lost 6 bases, J lost 0 bases, and 8 bases stayed unmatched. CDR3 in amino acids: CASSQTGIYSNQPQHF. Written as DNA, the CDR3 is TGTGCCAGCAGCCAGACAGGGATTTATAGCAATCAGCCCCAGCATTTT.

This sequence joins TRBV5-1 and TRBJ2-5, with 8 nucleotides matching TRBD2. CDR3 length equals 14 residues. V gave up 3 bases and J gave up 5 bases; unmatched junction bases: 6. Germline V gene sequence: CDR1 SGHRS, CDR2 YFSETQ. CDR3 residues: CASSYGGAGETQYF. CDR3 nucleotide sequence: TGCGCCAGCAGCTACGGGGGGGCCGGGGAGACCCAGTACTTC.

On this clone: An end of the junction differs from the germline gene, which may be a read error. CDR3 in amino acids: CASSLTGGTEAFF. CDR3 nucleotide sequence: TGTGCCAGCAGCCTAACAGGGGGGACTGAAGCTTTCTTT. This chain links TRBV7-3 with TRBJ1-1, with TRBD1 matching 8 bases. Per the germline V gene, CDR1 is SGHTA and CDR2 is FQGTGA. The CDR3 runs to 13 residues.

J is TRBJ2-4 and V is TRBV7-9; TRBD1 might be the D (5 bases). V shed 3 bases and J shed 8 bases, with 14 bases lying between them. The length of the CDR3 is 14 residues. Germline V lookup: CDR1 SEHNR, CDR2 FQNEAQ (reference sequence). Written as DNA, the CDR3 is TGTGCCAGCAGCTTCGACAGACTGATAGACATTCAGTACTTC. Protein: CASSFDRLIDIQYF.

The rearrangement joins TRBV13 to TRBJ2-5, with D possibly called TRBD1 or TRBD2 (6 bases each). Germline assignment: CDR1 PRHDT and CDR2 FYEKMQ (reference sequence). The CDR3 runs 14 residues. The germline V and J ends were trimmed by 5 bases and 3 bases, with 13 bases remaining between them. CDR3 loop: CASSKTGAEETQYF. The CDR3 DNA is TGTGCCAGCAGCAAAACGGGGGCCGAAGAGACCCAGTACTTC.

J is TRBJ2-7 and V is TRBV5-1; TRBD2 aligns across 9 bases. This CDR3 is 14 amino acids long. With V trimmed by 4 bases and J by 6 bases, 8 bases remained unmatched. Germline V gene lookup returns CDR1 SGHRS and CDR2 YFSETQ. CDR3 in amino acids: CASSERGDGFEQYF. DNA for the CDR3: TGCGCCAGCAGCGAGCGGGGGGACGGATTCGAGCAGTACTTC.

This rearrangement joins TRBV2 to TRBJ2-5, with TRBD1 as a possible D gene (6 bases). The CDR3 is 14 amino acids. Germline CDR1 is SNHLY and CDR2 is FYNNEI. Trimming pared 3 bases from V and 4 bases from J, leaving 12 bases between. In DNA form, the CDR3 reads TGTGCCAGCAGTGAGGGACACGCTATAGAGACCCAGTACTTC. Translation: CASSEGHAIETQYF.

The gene calls are TRBV2 and TRBJ1-5; no firm D call. The germline CDR1 and CDR2 sequences are SNHLY and FYNNEI. The CDR3 consists of 11 residues. The V and J ends lost 8 bases and 9 bases respectively, with 11 bases between them. CDR3 loop: CASGTVSPQHF. CDR3 DNA sequence: TGTGCCAGCGGAACAGTTTCGCCCCAGCATTTT.

This chain uses TRBV10-1 with TRBJ1-4; no firm D call. Germline V CDR1 and CDR2: WNHNN, SYGVQD (reference sequence). The CDR3 spans 17 residues. V was clipped by 4 bases and J by 1 base, with 16 bases between them. As DNA, the CDR3 is TGCGCCAGCAGTGGAATAAGGCCTGGGGAAACTAATGAAAAACTGTTTTTT. Amino acids: CASSGIRPGETNEKLFF.

This chain connects TRBV25-1 to TRBJ2-7, with D possibly TRBD1 on 5 matching bases. V lost 6 bases and J lost 2, with 11 bases in between. The CDR3 is 13 amino acids. CDR1 MGHDK and CDR2 SYGVNS come from the germline V gene. The CDR3 DNA follows: TGTGCCAGCAGCAAGACAGCAACCTACGAGCAGTACTTC. It specifies CASSKTATYEQYF.

This chain links TRBV15 with TRBJ2-5, with D unresolved. Trimming cost V 4 bases and J 5 bases, with 17 bases left between them. The CDR3 has 15 residues. Germline loops: CDR1 LNHNV, CDR2 YYDKDF (reference sequence). This chain's CDR3 is CATSKGQADRETQYF. The CDR3 nucleotides are TGTGCCACCAGCAAGGGCCAGGCCGATAGGGAGACCCAGTACTTC.

The chain recombines TRBV5-6 with TRBJ2-5; 9 nucleotides align to TRBD2. This CDR3 contains 13 residues. Germline V CDR1 and CDR2: SGHDT, YYEEEE. The V gene end was trimmed by 2 bases and the J gene end by 4 bases; junction bases not matched to a gene: 0. CDR3 loop: CASSLLAGETQYF. The CDR3 DNA is TGTGCCAGCAGCTTACTAGCGGGAGAGACCCAGTACTTC.

V gene TRBV5-4 combines with J gene TRBJ1-2, with TRBD1 matching 8 bases. The V segment lost 4 bases and the J segment 8 bases; nucleotides outside the gene matches: 4. The CDR3 totals 12 residues. CDR1 and CDR2 (germline): SGHNT, YYREEE (reference sequence). The CDR3 here is CASSTDRVGYTF. DNA for the CDR3: TGTGCCAGCAGCACGGACAGGGTCGGCTACACCTTC.

The chain combines TRBV6-5 with TRBJ1-2; D is unresolved. Deletions cut 4 bases from V and 0 bases from J, with 15 bases between. The V gene's germline CDR1 is MNHEY and CDR2 SVGAGI. The CDR3 extends over 16 amino acids. In DNA, the CDR3 is TGTGCCAGCAGTTCGCCTAGAAGCTATTCTAACTATGGCTACACCTTC. It specifies CASSSPRSYSNYGYTF.

This clone was seen a single time. The V call is TRBV12-2, the J call TRBJ2-5; the table's D call of TRBD2 was not tested on the DNA. TRBV12-2 is labeled a pseudogene. The CDR3 is 12 amino acids. Here the CDR3 reads CASRRGRETQYF. CDR3 DNA sequence: TGTGCAAGTCGCCGCGGCCGGGAGACCCAGTACTTC.

The J gene is TRBJ2-2, the V gene TRBV6-6; D gene uncertain. The CDR3 is 15 amino acids. Trimming pared 0 bases from V and 2 bases from J, leaving 7 bases between. Germline CDR1 MNHNY, CDR2 SVGAGI (reference sequence). The CDR3, as DNA: TGTGCCAGCAGTTACTCTGGCCGTAACACCGGGGAGCTGTTTTTT. This sequence encodes CASSYSGRNTGELFF.